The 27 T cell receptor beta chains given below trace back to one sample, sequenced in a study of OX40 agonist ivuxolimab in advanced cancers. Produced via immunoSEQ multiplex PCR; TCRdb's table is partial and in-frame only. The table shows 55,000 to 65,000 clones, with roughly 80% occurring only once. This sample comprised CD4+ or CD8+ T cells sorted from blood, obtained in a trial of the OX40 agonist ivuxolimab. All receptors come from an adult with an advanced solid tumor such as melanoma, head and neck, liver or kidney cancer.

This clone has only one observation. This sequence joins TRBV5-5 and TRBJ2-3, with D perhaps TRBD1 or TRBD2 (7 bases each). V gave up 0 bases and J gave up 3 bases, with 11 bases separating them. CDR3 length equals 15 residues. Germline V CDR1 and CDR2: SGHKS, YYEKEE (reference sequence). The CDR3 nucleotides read TGTGCCAGCAGCTTGGACAGGGGAGGGACAGATACGCAGTATTTT. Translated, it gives CASSLDRGGTDTQYF.

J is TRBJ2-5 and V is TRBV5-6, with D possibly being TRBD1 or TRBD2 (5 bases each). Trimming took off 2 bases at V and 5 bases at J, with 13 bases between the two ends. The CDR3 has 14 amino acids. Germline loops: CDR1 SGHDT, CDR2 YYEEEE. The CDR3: CASSFRDAGETQYF. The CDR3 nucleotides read TGTGCCAGCAGCTTCCGGGACGCCGGTGAGACCCAGTACTTC. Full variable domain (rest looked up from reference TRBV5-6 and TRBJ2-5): DAGVTQSPTHLIKTRGQQVTLRCSPKSGHDTVSWYQQALGQGPQFIFQYYEEEERQRGNFPDRFSGHQFPNYSSELNVNALLLGDSALYLCASSFRDAGETQYFGPGTRLLVL.

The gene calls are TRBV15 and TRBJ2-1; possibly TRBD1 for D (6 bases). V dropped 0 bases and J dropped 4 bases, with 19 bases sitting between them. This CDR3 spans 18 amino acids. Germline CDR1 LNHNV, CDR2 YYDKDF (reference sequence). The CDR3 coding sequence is TGTGCCACCAGCAGAGATCCTCGCAGGCAGGGGTTTTACAATGAGCAGTTCTTC. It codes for CATSRDPRRQGFYNEQFF.

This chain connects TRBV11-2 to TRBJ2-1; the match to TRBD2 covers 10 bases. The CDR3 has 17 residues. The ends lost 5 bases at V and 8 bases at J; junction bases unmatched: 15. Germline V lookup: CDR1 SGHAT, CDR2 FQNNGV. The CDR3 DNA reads TGTGCCAGCAGCCACGTGAGGGCACTAGCGGGGAGATATGAGCAGTTCTTC. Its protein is CASSHVRALAGRYEQFF.

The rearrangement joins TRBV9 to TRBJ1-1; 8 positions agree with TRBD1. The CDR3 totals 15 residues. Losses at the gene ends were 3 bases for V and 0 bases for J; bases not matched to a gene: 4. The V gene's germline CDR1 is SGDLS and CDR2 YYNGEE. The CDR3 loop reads CASSDTGGMNTEAFF. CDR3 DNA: TGTGCCAGCAGCGACACAGGGGGGATGAACACTGAAGCTTTCTTT. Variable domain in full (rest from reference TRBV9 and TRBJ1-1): DSGVTQTPKHLITATGQRVTLRCSPRSGDLSVYWYQQSLDQGLQFLIQYYNGEERAKGNILERFSAQQFPDLHSELNLSSLELGDSALYFCASSDTGGMNTEAFFGQGTRLTVV.

The CDR3 is CASSRGDNEQFF. The CDR3 nucleotides are TGTGCCAGCAGCCGCGGCGACAATGAGCAGTTCTTC. The chain carries TRBV5-6 and TRBJ2-1, with unresolved D. The length of the CDR3 is 12 residues. Germline V gene sequence: CDR1 SGHDT, CDR2 YYEEEE. V dropped 4 bases and J dropped 5 bases, with 7 bases sitting between them.

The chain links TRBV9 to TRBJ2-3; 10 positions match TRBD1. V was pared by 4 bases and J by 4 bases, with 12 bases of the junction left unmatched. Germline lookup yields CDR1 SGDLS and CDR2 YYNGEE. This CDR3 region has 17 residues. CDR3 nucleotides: TGTGCCAGCAGCCTGGGTTCGGGGACAGGGGTTGCAGATACGCAGTATTTT. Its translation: CASSLGSGTGVADTQYF.

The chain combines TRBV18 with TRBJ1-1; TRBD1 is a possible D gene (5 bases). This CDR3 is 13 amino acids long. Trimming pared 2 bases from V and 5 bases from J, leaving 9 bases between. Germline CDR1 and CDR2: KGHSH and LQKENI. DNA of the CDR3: TGTGCCAGCTCACCAAGGGACCGGACTGAAGCTTTCTTT. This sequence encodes CASSPRDRTEAFF.

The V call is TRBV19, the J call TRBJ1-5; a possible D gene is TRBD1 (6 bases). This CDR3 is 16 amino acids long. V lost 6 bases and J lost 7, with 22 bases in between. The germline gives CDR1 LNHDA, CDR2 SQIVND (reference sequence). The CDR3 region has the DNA TGTGCCAGTAGACTTGGAGAGGGGGGAGGCAGGCAGCCCCAGCATTTT. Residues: CASRLGEGGGRQPQHF.

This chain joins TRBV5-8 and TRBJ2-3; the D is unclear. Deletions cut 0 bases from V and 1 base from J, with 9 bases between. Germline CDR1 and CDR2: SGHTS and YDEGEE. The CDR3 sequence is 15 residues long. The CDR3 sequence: CASSLGDVRTDTQYF. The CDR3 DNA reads TGTGCCAGCAGCTTGGGTGACGTACGCACAGATACGCAGTATTTT.

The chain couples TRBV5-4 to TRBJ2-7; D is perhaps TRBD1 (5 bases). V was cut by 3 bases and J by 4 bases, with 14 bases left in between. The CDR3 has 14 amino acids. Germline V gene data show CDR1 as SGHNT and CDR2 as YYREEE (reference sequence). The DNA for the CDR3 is TGTGCCAGCAGCTCGGCGTCAGGGCAATACGAGCAGTACTTC. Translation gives CASSSASGQYEQYF.

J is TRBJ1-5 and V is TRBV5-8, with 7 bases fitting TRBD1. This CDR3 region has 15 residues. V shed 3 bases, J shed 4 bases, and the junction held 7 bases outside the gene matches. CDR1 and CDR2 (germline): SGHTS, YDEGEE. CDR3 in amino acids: CASSYRQGLNQPQHF. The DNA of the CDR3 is TGTGCCAGCAGCTACCGACAGGGTCTGAATCAGCCCCAGCATTTT.

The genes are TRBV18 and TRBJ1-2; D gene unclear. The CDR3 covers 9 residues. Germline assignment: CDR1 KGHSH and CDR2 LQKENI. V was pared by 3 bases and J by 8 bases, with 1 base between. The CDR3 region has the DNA TGTGCCAGCTCACCGGGCTACACCTTC. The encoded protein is CASSPGYTF.

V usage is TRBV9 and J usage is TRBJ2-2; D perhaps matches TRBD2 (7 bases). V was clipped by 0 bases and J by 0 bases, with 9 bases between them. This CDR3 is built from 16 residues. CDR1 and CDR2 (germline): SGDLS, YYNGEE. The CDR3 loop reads CASSVGGGANTGELFF. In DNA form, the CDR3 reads TGTGCCAGCAGCGTAGGCGGGGGCGCGAACACCGGGGAGCTGTTTTTT.

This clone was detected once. Written as DNA, the CDR3 is TGCAGCGTTGAAGGCTGGACGGCTAACACCGGGGAGCTGTTTTTT. Its protein product is CSVEGWTANTGELFF. The V and J genes are TRBV29-1 and TRBJ2-2, with no clear D. The ends were cut back, 1 base at V and 2 bases at J, with 11 bases in the middle. The CDR3 length is 15 residues. CDR1 is SQVTM, CDR2 ANQGSEA, per germline.

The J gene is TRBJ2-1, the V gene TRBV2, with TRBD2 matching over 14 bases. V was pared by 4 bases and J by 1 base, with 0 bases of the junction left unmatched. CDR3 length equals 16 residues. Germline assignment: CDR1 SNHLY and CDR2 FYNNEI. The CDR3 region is CASSGLAGGSYNEQFF. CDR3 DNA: TGTGCCAGCAGTGGACTAGCGGGGGGGTCCTACAATGAGCAGTTCTTC.

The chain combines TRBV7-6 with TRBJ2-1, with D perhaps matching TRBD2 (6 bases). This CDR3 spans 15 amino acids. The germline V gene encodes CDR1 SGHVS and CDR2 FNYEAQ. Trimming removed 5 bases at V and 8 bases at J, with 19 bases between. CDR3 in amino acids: CASSPNLGGRDEQFF. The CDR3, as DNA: TGTGCCAGCAGCCCGAACCTGGGGGGAAGGGATGAGCAGTTCTTC.

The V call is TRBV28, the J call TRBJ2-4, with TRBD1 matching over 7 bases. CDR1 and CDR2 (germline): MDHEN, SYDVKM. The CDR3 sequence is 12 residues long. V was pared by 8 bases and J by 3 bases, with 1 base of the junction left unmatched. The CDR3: CASRDSKNIQYF. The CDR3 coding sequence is TGTGCCAGCCGGGACAGCAAAAACATTCAGTACTTC.

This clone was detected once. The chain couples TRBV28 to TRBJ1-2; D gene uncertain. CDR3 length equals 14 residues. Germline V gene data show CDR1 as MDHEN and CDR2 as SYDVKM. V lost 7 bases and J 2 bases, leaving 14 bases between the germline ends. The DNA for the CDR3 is TGTGCCAGCACCCCCCCGGCCGTCAACTATGGCTACACCTTC. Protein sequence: CASTPPAVNYGYTF.

The CDR3 protein is CASSVAGTGGTDTQYF. In DNA, the CDR3 is TGTGCCAGCAGCGTAGCGGGGACAGGGGGCACAGATACGCAGTATTTT. This chain joins TRBV9 and TRBJ2-3; 10 bases agree with TRBD1. Looked up from germline, CDR1 is SGDLS and CDR2 is YYNGEE. The CDR3 has 16 amino acids. Trimming removed 0 bases from V and 1 base from J; junction bases left unmatched: 2.

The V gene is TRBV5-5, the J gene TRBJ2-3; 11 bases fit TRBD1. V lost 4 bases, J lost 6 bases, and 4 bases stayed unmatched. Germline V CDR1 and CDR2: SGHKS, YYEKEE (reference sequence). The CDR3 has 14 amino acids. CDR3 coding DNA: TGTGCCAGCAGCATCGGACAGGGGGCGGATACGCAGTATTTT. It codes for CASSIGQGADTQYF. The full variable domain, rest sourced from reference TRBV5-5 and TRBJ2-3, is DAGVTQSPTHLIKTRGQQVTLRCSPISGHKSVSWYQQVLGQGPQFIFQYYEKEERGRGNFPDRFSARQFPNYSSELNVNALLLGDSALYLCASSIGQGADTQYFGPGTRLTVL.

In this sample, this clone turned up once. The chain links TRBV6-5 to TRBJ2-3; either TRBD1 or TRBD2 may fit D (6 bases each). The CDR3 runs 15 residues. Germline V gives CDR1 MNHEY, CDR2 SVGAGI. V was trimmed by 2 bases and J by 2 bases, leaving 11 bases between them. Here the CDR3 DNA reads TGTGCCAGCAGTTACGGGGGGACAATCACAGATACGCAGTATTTT. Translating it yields CASSYGGTITDTQYF.

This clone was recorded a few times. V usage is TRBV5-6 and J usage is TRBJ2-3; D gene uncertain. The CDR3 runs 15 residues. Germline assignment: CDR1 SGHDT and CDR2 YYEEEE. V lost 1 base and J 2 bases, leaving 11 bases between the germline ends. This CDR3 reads CASSLLGQFTDTQYF. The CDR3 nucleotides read TGTGCCAGCAGCTTGTTAGGGCAGTTCACAGATACGCAGTATTTT. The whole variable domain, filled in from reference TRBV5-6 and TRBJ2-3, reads DAGVTQSPTHLIKTRGQQVTLRCSPKSGHDTVSWYQQALGQGPQFIFQYYEEEERQRGNFPDRFSGHQFPNYSSELNVNALLLGDSALYLCASSLLGQFTDTQYFGPGTRLTVL.

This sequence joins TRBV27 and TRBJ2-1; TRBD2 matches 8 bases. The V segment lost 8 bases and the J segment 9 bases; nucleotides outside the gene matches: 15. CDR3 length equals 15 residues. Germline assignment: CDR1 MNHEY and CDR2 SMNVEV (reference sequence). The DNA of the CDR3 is TGTGCCAGCGTCCAGGCGGGGGGCCCGAACGGTGAGCAGTTCTTC. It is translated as CASVQAGGPNGEQFF.

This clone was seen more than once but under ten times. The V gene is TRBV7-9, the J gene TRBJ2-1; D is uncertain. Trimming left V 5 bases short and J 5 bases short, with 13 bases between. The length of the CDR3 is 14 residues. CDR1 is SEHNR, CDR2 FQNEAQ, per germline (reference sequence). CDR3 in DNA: TGTGCCAGCAGCGACCGTGGTGGTGACAATGAGCAGTTCTTC. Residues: CASSDRGGDNEQFF. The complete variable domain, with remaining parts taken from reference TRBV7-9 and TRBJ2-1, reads DTGVSQNPRHKITKRGQNVTFRCDPISEHNRLYWYRQTLGQGPEFLTYFQNEAQLEKSRLLSDRFSAERPKGSFSTLEIQRTEQGDSAMYLCASSDRGGDNEQFFGPGTRLTVL.

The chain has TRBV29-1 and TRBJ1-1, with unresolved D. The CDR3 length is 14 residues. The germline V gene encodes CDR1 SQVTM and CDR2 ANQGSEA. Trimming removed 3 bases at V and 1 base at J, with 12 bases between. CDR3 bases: TGCAGCGTTGAGTCTAGGTTGGGGAACACTGAAGCTTTCTTT. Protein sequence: CSVESRLGNTEAFF. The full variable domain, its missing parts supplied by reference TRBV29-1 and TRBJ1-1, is SAVISQKPSRDICQRGTSLTIQCQVDSQVTMMFWYRQQPGQSLTLIATANQGSEATYESGFVIDKFPISRPNLTFSTLTVSNMSPEDSSIYLCSVESRLGNTEAFFGQGTRLTVV.

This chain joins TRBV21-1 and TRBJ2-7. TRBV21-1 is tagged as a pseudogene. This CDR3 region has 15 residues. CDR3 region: CASNKGGRRNYEQYF. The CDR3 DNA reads TGTGCCAGCAATAAAGGTGGACGAAGGAACTACGAGCAGTACTTC.